This TCR beta chain was sequenced for a study of T cells of healthy individuals. TCRdb reanalysed the 5' RACE reads using MiXCR and keeps one entry per CDR3 protein. The sample has more than 85,000 distinct CDR3 sequences; 15% to 20% are singletons. Trimming stripped 4 bases from V and 5 bases from J, with 24 bases between. The CDR3 has 17 residues. Germline V lookup: CDR1 LGHNA, CDR2 YSLEER. The sample holds a few counts of this clonotype. The chain employs TRBV4-3 and TRBJ2-7; D perhaps matches TRBD1 (6 bases). The clonotype originates from a human donor in good health. CDR3 sequence: CASSPTPRGERGHEQYF. In DNA form, the CDR3 reads TGCGCCAGCAGCCCTACGCCCAGGGGAGAACGCGGCCACGAGCAGTACTTC.